One and the same sample provided the 26 T cell receptor beta chains below, sequenced in a study of blood T cell repertoires in COVID-19. Libraries were prepared by immunoSEQ multiplex PCR; TCRdb keeps only in-frame clonotypes and omits some of them. The sample holds 150,000 to 180,000 clones, around 90% seen once. The sequenced sample was peripheral blood. Source of these receptors: a man aged 50 or older with acute or convalescent COVID-19.

The genes are TRBV2 and TRBJ2-3; TRBD1 is a possible D gene (6 bases). The CDR3 is 14 residues long. Germline V lookup: CDR1 SNHLY, CDR2 FYNNEI. The germline V and J ends were trimmed by 6 bases and 0 bases, with 10 bases remaining between them. The CDR3 nucleotides read TGTGCCAGCAGAGCCAGGGGAAGCACAGATACGCAGTATTTT. This encodes CASRARGSTDTQYF.

The chain is built from TRBV28 and TRBJ2-3, with 9 bases fitting TRBD2. CDR1 and CDR2 (germline): MDHEN, SYDVKM. The CDR3 has 13 amino acids. V dropped 4 bases and J dropped 6; count of bases not matched to a gene: 2. The DNA of the CDR3 is TGTGCCAGCAGTTGGACTAGCGTTGATACGCAGTATTTT. Translating it yields CASSWTSVDTQYF.

This clone appeared a single time. V and J are TRBV24-1 and TRBJ1-2; D uncertain. Trimming removed 4 bases from V and 7 bases from J, with 12 bases in between. The CDR3 consists of 13 residues. Germline V gives CDR1 KGHDR, CDR2 SFDVKD. In nucleotides, the CDR3 is TGTGCCACCAGTGACCCAAGAGCGGGTGGCTACACCTTC. Amino acid sequence: CATSDPRAGGYTF.

This clone occurred once. CDR3 sequence reads: CASSIRASGKTYNEQFF. The CDR3 DNA is TGTGCCAGTAGTATAAGGGCTAGCGGGAAGACCTACAATGAGCAGTTCTTC. V usage is TRBV19 and J usage is TRBJ2-1; 9 bases match TRBD2. The CDR3 runs 17 residues. The germline V gene has CDR1 LNHDA and CDR2 SQIVND (reference sequence). With 2 bases clipped from V and 2 bases from J, the junction kept 7 bases outside the gene matches.

This chain connects TRBV6-2 or TRBV6-3 to TRBJ1-2; 8 bases are shared with TRBD1. The V gene end was trimmed by 2 bases and the J gene end by 4 bases; junction bases not matched to a gene: 3. The CDR3 length is 14 residues. Germline-derived CDR1 and CDR2 are MNHEY and SVGEGT. The CDR3 spells CASSYRTGLYGYTF. As DNA, the CDR3 is TGTGCCAGCAGTTACCGGACAGGGCTCTATGGCTACACCTTC.

The genes are TRBV24-1 and TRBJ1-5, with D possibly TRBD1 on 5 matching bases. This CDR3 has 17 residues. The germline gives CDR1 KGHDR, CDR2 SFDVKD. V lost 2 bases and J lost 2, with 15 bases in between. CDR3 sequence (DNA): TGTGCCACCAGTGATTCCCCCGAAGGGGATGGCAATCAGCCCCAGCATTTT. It encodes CATSDSPEGDGNQPQHF.

The V and J genes are TRBV6-6 and TRBJ1-1; TRBD1 matches 8 bases. The CDR3 length is 12 residues. V was clipped by 6 bases and J by 4 bases; unmatched bases: 1. Germline values: CDR1 MNHNY, CDR2 SVGAGI (reference sequence). CDR3 bases: TGTGCCAGCAGAACAGGGGGCACTGAAGCTTTCTTT. Translating it yields CASRTGGTEAFF.

This clone was found once. This chain joins TRBV7-8 and TRBJ1-6; 9 bases are a match to TRBD1. This CDR3 spans 14 amino acids. The germline CDR1 and CDR2 sequences are SGHVS and FQNEAQ. Unmatched junction bases numbered 6, after V lost 6 bases and J lost 9 bases. The CDR3 protein is CASSSDRGSSPLHF. The CDR3 region has the DNA TGTGCCAGCAGTTCGGACAGGGGCAGTTCACCCCTCCACTTT.

J is TRBJ2-2 and V is TRBV27; 10 nucleotides line up with TRBD1. The trim removed 6 bases at V and 3 bases at J, leaving 1 base unmatched. Germline CDR1 and CDR2: MNHEY and SMNVEV (reference sequence). CDR3 length: 14 amino acids. The CDR3 sequence: CASRDRGYTGELFF. The CDR3 nucleotides are TGTGCCAGCAGGGACAGGGGGTACACCGGGGAGCTGTTTTTT.

The V gene is TRBV28, the J gene TRBJ1-1, with D possibly TRBD1 on 6 matching bases. V gave up 6 bases and J gave up 7 bases, with 24 bases separating them. This CDR3 has 16 residues. The germline V gene encodes CDR1 MDHEN and CDR2 SYDVKM. CDR3 loop: CASRRQTGRPLGEAFF. The CDR3 bases are TGTGCCAGCAGGAGACAAACAGGGCGGCCACTAGGTGAAGCTTTCTTT.

The chain combines TRBV7-2 with TRBJ2-2; TRBD2 is a possible D gene (5 bases). CDR1 and CDR2 (germline): SGHTA, FQGNSA. The CDR3 is made up of 16 amino acids. The V end lost 1 base, the J end lost 0 bases, and 9 bases lay between the germline ends. The CDR3 sequence is CASSLGGSPNTGELFF. The CDR3 nucleotides are TGTGCCAGCAGCTTAGGTGGGAGCCCGAACACCGGGGAGCTGTTTTTT.

The chain has TRBV5-1 and TRBJ2-7; perhaps TRBD1 as D (6 bases). Trimming removed 3 bases from V and 3 bases from J, with 13 bases in between. Germline assignment: CDR1 SGHRS and CDR2 YFSETQ. The CDR3 loop spans 14 amino acids. As DNA, the CDR3 is TGCGCCAGCAGCTCCGGACCAGGGGACTACGAGCAGTACGTC. Amino acid sequence: CASSSGPGDYEQYV.

V and J are TRBV2 and TRBJ2-2; TRBD2 agrees at 7 bases. This CDR3 has 16 amino acids. After removal of 1 base from V and 1 base from J, the junction contained 3 bases not matched to a gene. Germline V gene lookup returns CDR1 SNHLY and CDR2 FYNNEI. The CDR3 spells CASSEVASGNTGELFF. The CDR3 DNA sequence: TGTGCCAGCAGTGAAGTGGCTAGCGGGAACACCGGGGAGCTGTTTTTT.

CDR3 region: CASSSGGTGPYEQYF. Written as DNA, the CDR3 is TGCGCCAGCAGCTCAGGCGGAACAGGGCCCTACGAGCAGTACTTC. The chain is built from TRBV5-1 and TRBJ2-7; a possible D gene is TRBD1 (6 bases). The length of the CDR3 is 15 residues. V shed 3 bases and J shed 2 bases, with 15 bases lying between them. Germline CDR1 and CDR2: SGHRS and YFSETQ.

This rearrangement joins TRBV2 to TRBJ1-5, with D tentatively TRBD1 (5 bases). CDR3 length: 14 residues. Trimming pared 5 bases from V and 6 bases from J, leaving 14 bases between. Per the germline V gene, CDR1 is SNHLY and CDR2 is FYNNEI. In DNA, the CDR3 is TGTGCCAGCAGTCCCTACCTCCAGGGTCAGCCCCAGCATTTT. This encodes CASSPYLQGQPQHF.

The V call is TRBV30, the J call TRBJ2-5; TRBD2 matches 7 bases. In germline, CDR1 is GTSNPN, CDR2 SVGIG (reference sequence). The trim removed 0 bases at V and 1 base at J, leaving 5 bases unmatched. This CDR3 contains 15 residues. The CDR3 here is CAWSVQLASQETQYF. In DNA, the CDR3 is TGTGCCTGGAGTGTACAACTAGCGAGCCAAGAGACCCAGTACTTC.

This clone was counted between two and nine times. This sequence joins TRBV5-4 and TRBJ1-3; D is unclear. The CDR3 runs 11 residues. CDR1 and CDR2 (germline): SGHNT, YYREEE (reference sequence). The V gene lost 3 bases and the J gene lost 8 bases, with 6 bases spanning the gap. The chain's CDR3 is CASSWRDTIYF. The DNA for the CDR3 is TGTGCCAGCAGCTGGAGGGACACCATATATTTT.

J is TRBJ2-2 and V is TRBV7-3, with D possibly matching TRBD2 (5 bases). Germline values: CDR1 SGHTA, CDR2 FQGTGA. Trimming stripped 5 bases from V and 3 bases from J, with 13 bases between. The CDR3 loop spans 15 amino acids. CDR3 in amino acids: CASSQRTADTGELFF. The CDR3 DNA reads TGTGCCAGCAGCCAGCGGACCGCAGACACCGGGGAGCTGTTTTTT.

The chain has TRBV15 and TRBJ1-5; 8 bases match TRBD1. This CDR3 is built from 19 residues. V lost 0 bases, J lost 3 bases, and 13 bases stayed unmatched. The germline V gene has CDR1 LNHNV and CDR2 YYDKDF (reference sequence). CDR3 bases: TGTGCCACCAGCAGAGATCGAGGACAGGGAAAAGGAGCCAATCAGCCCCAGCATTTT. Translating gives CATSRDRGQGKGANQPQHF.

CDR3 amino acids: CASSSRAGSYEQYV. The CDR3 region has the DNA TGTGCCAGCAGTTCTAGGGCAGGGTCCTACGAGCAGTACGTC. The J gene is TRBJ2-7, the V gene TRBV6-6, with a weak D call TRBD1 (5 bases). The V end lost 4 bases, the J end lost 1 base, and 11 bases lay between the germline ends. The CDR3 has 14 residues. Per germline, CDR1 MNHNY and CDR2 SVGAGI (reference sequence).

Written as DNA, the CDR3 is TGTGCCAGCAGTGCCCTGGGGTGGGGACAGGGGGGTTCCTATGGCTACACCTTC. Protein product: CASSALGWGQGGSYGYTF. The chain uses TRBV25-1 and TRBJ1-2, with 11 positions matching TRBD1. The trim removed 4 bases at V and 4 bases at J, leaving 14 bases unmatched. Germline loops: CDR1 MGHDK, CDR2 SYGVNS. The CDR3 spans 18 residues.

This chain joins TRBV2 and TRBJ1-3, with 8 bases matching TRBD1. Germline lookup yields CDR1 SNHLY and CDR2 FYNNEI. The ends lost 5 bases at V and 1 base at J; junction bases unmatched: 4. This CDR3 has 15 amino acids. The CDR3 bases are TGTGCCAGCAGTTCAGACAGGGGATCTGGAAACACCATATATTTT. This sequence encodes CASSSDRGSGNTIYF.

V and J are TRBV19 and TRBJ2-7; TRBD2 matches at 9 bases. CDR1 LNHDA and CDR2 SQIVND come from the germline V gene (reference sequence). Germline trimming cut 3 bases from V and 6 bases from J; bases unmatched to any gene: 6. The CDR3 contains 14 residues. CDR3 bases: TGTGCCAGTAGTATGAGGCTAGCGGGACTCGAGCAGTACTTC. Translation gives CASSMRLAGLEQYF.

This clone has just one count. The chain couples TRBV5-4 to TRBJ2-7; a weak D match, TRBD2 (5 bases). Germline CDR1 and CDR2: SGHNT and YYREEE (reference sequence). The CDR3 is made up of 14 amino acids. V lost 1 base, J lost 3 bases, and 11 bases lay in between. CDR3 protein: CASSLTGFGYEQYF. CDR3 bases: TGTGCCAGCAGCTTGACGGGATTTGGCTACGAGCAGTACTTC.

V usage is TRBV27 and J usage is TRBJ2-2; unclear D gene. The CDR3 runs to 20 residues. In germline, CDR1 is MNHEY, CDR2 SMNVEV (reference sequence). Trimming removed 11 bases at V and 3 bases at J, with 34 bases between. This CDR3 is CAGEFRLGGASITDTGELFF. In DNA, the CDR3 is TGTGCCGGAGAGTTTCGGTTGGGTGGAGCAAGTATTACGGACACCGGGGAGCTGTTTTTT.

CDR3 DNA: TGTGCCACCAGCAGAGACCCTTCTGAGCCCCAGCATTTT. Residues: CATSRDPSEPQHF. The chain is built from TRBV15 and TRBJ1-5; D is undetermined. CDR1 LNHNV and CDR2 YYDKDF come from the germline V gene (reference sequence). V was pared by 0 bases and J by 8 bases, with 8 bases between. CDR3 length: 13 residues.